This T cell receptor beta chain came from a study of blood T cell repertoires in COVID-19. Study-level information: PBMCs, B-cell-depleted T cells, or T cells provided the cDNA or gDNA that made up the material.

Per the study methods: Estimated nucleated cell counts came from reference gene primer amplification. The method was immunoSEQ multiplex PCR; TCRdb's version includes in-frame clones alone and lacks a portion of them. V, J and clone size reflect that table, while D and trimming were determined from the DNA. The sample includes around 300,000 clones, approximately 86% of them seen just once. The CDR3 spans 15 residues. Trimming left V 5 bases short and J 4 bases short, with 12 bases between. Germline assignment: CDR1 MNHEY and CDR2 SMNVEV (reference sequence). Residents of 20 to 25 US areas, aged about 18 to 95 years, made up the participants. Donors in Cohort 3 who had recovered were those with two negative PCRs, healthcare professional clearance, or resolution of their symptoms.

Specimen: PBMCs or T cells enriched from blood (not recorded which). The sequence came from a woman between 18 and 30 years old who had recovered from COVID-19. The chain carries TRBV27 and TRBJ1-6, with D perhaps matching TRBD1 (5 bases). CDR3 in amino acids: CASSGAAAYNSPLHF. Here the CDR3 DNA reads TGTGCCAGCAGTGGGGCGGCGGCGTATAATTCACCCCTCCACTTT.